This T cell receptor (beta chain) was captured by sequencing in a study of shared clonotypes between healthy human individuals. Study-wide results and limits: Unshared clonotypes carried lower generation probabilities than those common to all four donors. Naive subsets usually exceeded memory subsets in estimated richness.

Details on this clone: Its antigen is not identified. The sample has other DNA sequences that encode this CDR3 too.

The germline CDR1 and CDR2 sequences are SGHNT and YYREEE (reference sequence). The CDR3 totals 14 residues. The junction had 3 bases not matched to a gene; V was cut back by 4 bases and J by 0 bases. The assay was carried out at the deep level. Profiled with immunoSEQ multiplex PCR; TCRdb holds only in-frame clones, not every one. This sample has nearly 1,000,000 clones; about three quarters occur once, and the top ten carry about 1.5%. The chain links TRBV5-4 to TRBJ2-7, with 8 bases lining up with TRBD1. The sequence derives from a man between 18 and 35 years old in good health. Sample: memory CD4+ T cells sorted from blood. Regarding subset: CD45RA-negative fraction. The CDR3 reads CASSRDRYSYEQYF. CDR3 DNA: TGTGCCAGCAGCCGGGACAGGTACTCCTACGAGCAGTACTTC.